In its sample, the clone carrying this T cell receptor beta chain was seen once. Its antigen remains unknown. At minimum, one pre-ART and two post-ART PBMC samples were obtained from each donor. The CDR3 consists of 14 residues. Per the germline V gene, CDR1 is SGHAT and CDR2 is FQNNGV. Trimming cost V 5 bases and J 5 bases; bases outside gene matches: 8. At survey level, the immunoSEQ assay was run in its v3.0 version. Repertoires were generated with immunoSEQ multiplex PCR, while TCRdb's copy carries only in-frame clones and drops some. The sample carries approximately 24,000 clones, roughly 87% recorded once. The sample is drawn from a study of long-term antiretroviral therapy in people with HIV. General study results and limits: HIV repertoire CDR3 lengths ranged less widely than those of controls.

The material sequenced was unsorted PBMCs, taken 1.8 years before starting antiretroviral therapy. V is TRBV11-2 and J is TRBJ2-5; 7 positions agree with TRBD1. The source of this sequence is a man between 50 and 59 years old with HIV. CDR3 coding DNA: TGTGCCAGCAGCCCGGGGACAGTGGGGGAGACCCAGTACTTC. It is translated as CASSPGTVGETQYF.